This T cell receptor (beta chain) derives from a study of T-cell memory formation after mild COVID-19 (dated by TCRdb to about 2021). For the study in its entirety: TCR sequence clusters from the two donors were largely donor specific. In a couple of donors, T-cell clones that expanded and contracted after mild COVID-19 were followed by sequencing TCRalpha and TCRbeta repertoires longitudinally. Two young, previously healthy adult volunteers made up the cohort, one male and one female. Beyond this particular receptor, the publication reports: Some responding clones were found in pre-infection memory, which suggests that pre-existing cross-reactive memory T cells took part in the SARS-CoV-2 response. Contracting CD4+ clones turned up mainly in the CM and EM memory subsets, whereas EMRA was where CD8+ clones were enriched. SARS-CoV-2 specificity of the second-wave clones peaking on day 37 was not confirmed. Clones contracting from day 15 to 85 had balanced CD4/CD8 phenotypes, while a second wave expanding from day 15 to 37 was biased towards CD4+. The study covered only a couple of mild cases, and larger cohorts including severe cases with pre-infection samples were considered necessary.

CDR1 KGHSH and CDR2 LQKENI are derived from the germline V gene. Counted from cysteine to phenylalanine, this CDR3 has 13 amino acids. This entry keeps only the CDR3 DNA: 39 bases, framed from base 1. V lost 0 bases and J lost 2 bases; the stretch between them is 2 bases long. PBMCs were isolated by Ficoll-Paque density gradient centrifugation. Sequencing took place on an Illumina NovaSeq 6000. TCRalpha and TCRbeta cDNA libraries were built by 5'RACE with constant-segment primers, adding sample barcodes and unique molecular identifiers. RNA was extracted from every sample with Trizol reagent. Amplification of the libraries took two PCR steps, and the second step added a second sample barcode plus Illumina TruSeq adapters. Libraries were sequenced on an Illumina NovaSeq with 2 x 150 bp paired-end reads. As for the original processing: Demultiplexing of reads and collapsing into UMI-guided consensus sequences were performed with migec v1.2.7. Using mixcr v2.1.11, the UMI consensuses were aligned to TRA and TRB V and J templates and assembled into clonotypes. A clonotype was counted as expanded or contracted only when both edgeR and NoisET called the clonotype significant, with the noise models trained on biological replicates. edgeR calls used a false discovery rate-adjusted p below 0.01 and a log2 fold-change threshold of 1. As an exploratory analysis of dynamics, max-normalized trajectories of the 1000 most abundant clonotypes were examined by PCA with hierarchical clustering. Separately sequenced CD4+ and CD8+ repertoires were used to assign the CD4 or CD8 phenotype of responding clones. The public reads were reanalyzed by TCRdb: fastp trimming at Q25, MiXCR alignment, in-frame beta chains only. Each CDR3 protein appears once, grouped with its most common genes and DNA. These V and J calls originate from TCRdb's pipeline instead of the authors' own analysis. The table for this sample lists 580,000 or so distinct CDR3 sequences; around 15% of them were counted only once. The ten most abundant clones make up about 8.1% of the sample.

Comment on this clonotype: The antigen it binds to is not known. Base-call qualities are not available, and no considerably larger clone is one nucleotide away.

This sequence uses TRBV18 and TRBJ2-1, with the D gene not clear enough to name. The sequenced material came from PBMCs or a T cell subset sorted from them (not recorded which). This clonotype was sampled from an adult woman who had mild COVID-19 (a few samples of this study predate the infection). The sample titles of this study are shuffled in the database, so cell type and time point are left out; the donor was told from shared clones. The CDR3 here reads CASSPPTYNEQFF. The nucleotide sequence is TGTGCCAGCTCACCACCGACCTACAATGAGCAGTTCTTC.